Listed below are T cell receptor beta chains from one sample, sequenced in a study of control samples from healthy donors and cancer patients. Clones were sequenced by immunoSEQ multiplex PCR, and TCRdb holds only the in-frame ones, with some missing. The sample shows some 120,000 clones, about 95% of them seen only once. Sequences were obtained from blood. The receptor set was obtained from a man younger than 40 in good health. Both conserved end residues are part of each CDR3. D genes are given only for firm matches. Part of the rows lack a size; the others show once, few, many or a class for expanded clones.

V: TRBV28
D: -
size: -
J: TRBJ2-3
length: 15
DNA: TGTGCCAGCAGTTTAAACGGGGGAGACACAGATACGCAGTATTTT
CDR3: CASSLNGGDTDTQYF

V: TRBV3-1/TRBV3-2
D: TRBD1
size: -
J: TRBJ2-7
length: 17
DNA: TGTGCCAGCAGCCAACTAGCGCCGGGACAGGGGGACTACGAGCAGTACTTC
CDR3: CASSQLAPGQGDYEQYF

V: TRBV28
D: TRBD1
size: -
J: TRBJ1-1
length: 16
DNA: TGTGCCAGCAGTTTCCTAGCACAGGGGGCGCAGGGTGAAGCTTTCTTT
CDR3: CASSFLAQGAQGEAFF

V: TRBV7-6
D: -
size: -
J: TRBJ1-3
length: 15
DNA: TGTGCCAGCAGCCCCAGGGGCTTCTCTGGAAACACCATATATTTT
CDR3: CASSPRGFSGNTIYF

V: TRBV30
D: -
size: -
J: TRBJ1-3
length: 13
DNA: TGTGCCTGGAGCGCCGGAGTTGGAAACACCATATATTTT
CDR3: CAWSAGVGNTIYF

V: TRBV4-3
D: -
size: -
J: TRBJ2-2
length: 16
DNA: TGCGCCAGCAGCCGGCACAGGGACCCGAACACCGGGGAGCTGTTTTTT
CDR3: CASSRHRDPNTGELFF

V: TRBV7-9
D: -
size: few
J: TRBJ1-6
length: 13
DNA: TGTGCCAGCAGCCACGGCCTTAATTCACCCCTCCACTTT
CDR3: CASSHGLNSPLHF

V: TRBV2
D: TRBD1
size: -
J: TRBJ1-4
length: 14
DNA: TGTGCCAGCAGTGGACAGGGAGCATGGGAAAAACTGTTTTTT
CDR3: CASSGQGAWEKLFF

V: TRBV4-1
D: -
size: few
J: TRBJ2-7
length: 15
DNA: TGCGCCAGCAGCCAAGCCGGGACCCCAGCCTACGAGCAGTACTTC
CDR3: CASSQAGTPAYEQYF

V: TRBV11-2
D: TRBD2
size: -
J: TRBJ2-1
length: 15
DNA: TGTGCCAGCACCCTTCTGGAGCGGGGGATAGATGAGCAGTTCTTC
CDR3: CASTLLERGIDEQFF

V: TRBV6-1
D: -
size: -
J: TRBJ1-1
length: 18
DNA: TGTGCCAGCAGTGCTTATCCCCCACGACACTCGCCGGGGACTGAAGCTTTCTTT
CDR3: CASSAYPPRHSPGTEAFF